The 14 T cell receptor beta chains in this list originate from one sample, sequenced in a study of early T cells in non-severe SARS-CoV-2 infection. One entry per CDR3 protein results from TCRdb running MiXCR on the 5' RACE reads. The top ten hold around 4.4% of the sample, which has tens of thousands of distinct CDR3 sequences, 8.5% to 12% seen once. Sequencing was performed on whole blood. The source is an adult who was a healthcare worker with PCR-confirmed SARS-CoV-2 infection or an uninfected control (not recorded which).

At least ten counts were recorded for this clonotype. The chain uses TRBV7-9 and TRBJ1-2; D not resolved. Germline-derived CDR1 and CDR2 are SEHNR and FQNEAQ (reference sequence). The CDR3 is 16 residues long. V lost 4 bases to trimming and J lost 3 bases, with 18 bases between them. CDR3 DNA: TGTGCCAGCAGCTCCTCGGCGGAGCTCCCTTACTATGGCTACACCTTC. It translates to CASSSSAELPYYGYTF. Based on the CDR3 plus reference TRBV7-9 and TRBJ1-2, the full variable domain is DTGVSQNPRHKITKRGQNVTFRCDPISEHNRLYWYRQTLGQGPEFLTYFQNEAQLEKSRLLSDRFSAERPKGSFSTLEIQRTEQGDSAMYLCASSSSAELPYYGYTFGSGTRLTVV.

This clonotype was recorded at least ten times. The chain links TRBV10-3 to TRBJ2-3, with D perhaps given as TRBD1 or TRBD2 (5 bases each). Trimming left V 11 bases short and J 2 bases short, with 14 bases between. Germline CDR1 is ENHRY and CDR2 is SYGVKD. This CDR3 has 13 amino acids. CDR3 protein: CAARGQSTDTQYF. The CDR3 region has the DNA TGTGCCGCCCGGGGCCAGTCCACAGATACGCAGTATTTT.

This clonotype was observed many times. The chain links TRBV6-4 to TRBJ2-1; 9 bases match TRBD2. Per the germline V gene, CDR1 is MRHNA and CDR2 is SNTAGT. V lost 2 bases to trimming and J lost 9 bases; unmatched junction nucleotides: 8. The CDR3 loop spans 15 amino acids. CDR3 coding DNA: TGTGCCAGCAGTGACAAGGCGGGAGGGCCCAGTGAGCAGTTCTTC. Translating it yields CASSDKAGGPSEQFF.

This chain connects TRBV6-2 or TRBV6-3 to TRBJ2-1; D may match TRBD1 or TRBD2 (5 bases each). Trimming removed 6 bases at V and 3 bases at J, with 15 bases between. Looked up from germline, CDR1 is MNHEY and CDR2 is SVGEGT. CDR3 size: 15 residues. CDR3 bases: TGTGCCAGCAGCCCCAGAGGGGTGGTCTACAATGAGCAGTTCTTC. Translated: CASSPRGVVYNEQFF.

In its sample, this clonotype was seen a few times. The chain links TRBV7-9 to TRBJ1-1; no clear D. Deletions cut 7 bases from V and 4 bases from J, with 13 bases between. Germline CDR1 and CDR2: SEHNR and FQNEAQ (reference sequence). The CDR3 extends over 13 amino acids. In nucleotides, the CDR3 is TGTGCCAGCACCCCAGGATCCGCCACTGAAGCTTTCTTT. This sequence encodes CASTPGSATEAFF.

This clonotype was picked up many times. This chain uses TRBV30 with TRBJ2-7; 8 bases fit TRBD2. The trim removed 2 bases at V and 0 bases at J, leaving 6 bases unmatched. CDR1 GTSNPN and CDR2 SVGIG come from the germline V gene (reference sequence). There are 15 residues in the CDR3. The CDR3 reads CAWSFSGMRSYEQYF. CDR3 nucleotides: TGTGCCTGGAGTTTTAGCGGGATGCGCTCCTACGAGCAGTACTTC.

The sample holds many counts of this clonotype. This chain connects TRBV18 to TRBJ1-1, with D unresolved. Germline-derived CDR1 and CDR2 are KGHSH and LQKENI. Trimming stripped 1 base from V and 1 base from J, with 4 bases between. The CDR3 is 13 residues long. In DNA, the CDR3 is TGTGCCAGCTCACCACTTGAGAACACTGAAGCTTTCTTT. The encoded protein is CASSPLENTEAFF.

This clonotype was seen many times. The chain is built from TRBV20-1 and TRBJ1-6, with TRBD1 identical over 11 bases. Trimming removed 3 bases from V and 10 bases from J; junction bases left unmatched: 5. Germline V CDR1 and CDR2: DFQATT, SNEGSKA (reference sequence). The CDR3 contains 14 residues. This CDR3 is CSASTGTGGSPLHF. In nucleotides, the CDR3 is TGCAGTGCTAGCACCGGGACAGGGGGATCACCCCTCCACTTT.

This clonotype was counted between two and nine times. The chain employs TRBV29-1 and TRBJ2-3; 9 nucleotides match TRBD1. The V gene end was trimmed by 6 bases and the J gene end by 4 bases; junction bases not matched to a gene: 8. Looked up from germline, CDR1 is SQVTM and CDR2 is ANQGSEA. The CDR3 is made up of 14 amino acids. The CDR3 bases are TGCAGCGTGATGGACAGGGGCGTCCCAGATACGCAGTATTTT. It codes for CSVMDRGVPDTQYF.

In this sample, this clonotype turned up a few times. V and J are TRBV6-2 or TRBV6-3 and TRBJ2-3; 12 nucleotides line up with TRBD2. Germline values: CDR1 MNHEY, CDR2 SVGEGT. V lost 6 bases, J lost 4 bases, and 8 bases stayed unmatched. The CDR3 spans 16 residues. The CDR3 here is CASSNLAGGRADTQYF. The CDR3 coding sequence is TGTGCCAGCAGCAACCTAGCGGGGGGGCGCGCAGATACGCAGTATTTT.

This clonotype was observed a single time. The chain links TRBV10-3 to TRBJ2-7, with 7 positions matching TRBD1. Germline CDR1 ENHRY, CDR2 SYGVKD. This CDR3 spans 13 amino acids. With V trimmed by 10 bases and J by 1 base, 7 bases remained unmatched. CDR3 amino acids: CATTKDRSYEQYF. The CDR3 DNA is TGTGCCACTACCAAGGACAGGTCCTACGAGCAGTACTTC.

The CDR3 bases are TGTGCCAGCAGCCCTGATTCGGGTCAAGCAGAGCCCCAGCATTTT. This codes for CASSPDSGQAEPQHF. The rearrangement joins TRBV7-8 to TRBJ1-5; D call uncertain. Trimming left V 5 bases short and J 8 bases short, with 19 bases between. Germline CDR1 is SGHVS and CDR2 is FQNEAQ. The CDR3 spans 15 residues.

The table lists this clonotype with many counts. CDR3 coding DNA: TGTGCCAGCAGCTTAGACCAGTTGTCCGAGCAGTTCTTC. Its translation is CASSLDQLSEQFF. The gene calls are TRBV7-9 and TRBJ2-1; D not resolved. Germline V gene data show CDR1 as SEHNR and CDR2 as FQNEAQ (reference sequence). The CDR3 has 13 amino acids. Deletions cut 1 base from V and 10 bases from J, with 11 bases between.

Ten or more counts support this clonotype. The chain employs TRBV29-1 and TRBJ1-1; 7 bases line up with TRBD1. The germline gives CDR1 SQVTM, CDR2 ANQGSEA. V shed 7 bases and J 6 bases; nucleotides not matched to a gene: 5. CDR3 length equals 11 residues. The CDR3 DNA sequence: TGCAGCGCCCGACAGGGCCCTGAAGCTTTCTTT. Its translation: CSARQGPEAFF.